This T cell receptor (beta chain) was recorded in a study of control samples from healthy donors and cancer patients. Libraries were prepared by immunoSEQ multiplex PCR; TCRdb keeps only in-frame clonotypes and omits some of them. The table shows approximately 70,000 clones, with less than 95% occurring only once. In germline, CDR1 is MDHEN, CDR2 SYDVKM. The CDR3 has 11 amino acids. With 6 bases removed from V and 7 bases from J, the gap between germline ends came to 7 bases. The specimen sequenced was PBMCs. The rearrangement uses TRBV28 and TRBJ1-5; no clear D gene. This clonotype was sampled from a woman in her forties or fifties with colorectal cancer. The CDR3 protein is CASRGSQPQHF. The CDR3 DNA sequence: TGTGCCAGCAGGGGAAGCCAGCCCCAGCATTTT.